These 7 T cell receptor beta chains were all obtained from the same sample, sequenced in a study of shared clonotypes between healthy human individuals (dated by TCRdb to about 2020). Libraries were built with the immunoSEQ multiplex PCR assay. TCRdb provides this immuneACCESS table in a form limited to in-frame rearrangements. Some clones are lacking; in checked studies, under half of them reflect an unresolved V gene, and why the rest are absent is not known. In all, the sample holds about 2.4 million clones, and approximately 92% of those were seen once. Together, the top ten hold about 0.13% of the sample. The sample was naive CD4+ T cells sorted from blood. In the paper's terms, the cell subset or site label means: CD45RA+ positively selected. The source of these receptors is a man younger than 35 in good health.

This clone has only a few counts. The chain couples TRBV5-1 to TRBJ2-7, with D unclear. CDR3 length: 13 residues. Germline-derived CDR1 and CDR2 are SGHRS and YFSETQ. Trimming took off 1 base at V and 3 bases at J, with 8 bases between the two ends. CDR3 nucleotides: TGCGCCAGCAGCTTGTCGGCAGACTACGAGCAGTACTTC. It specifies CASSLSADYEQYF.

The rearrangement joins TRBV6-1 to TRBJ2-3, with D tentatively TRBD2 (6 bases). With 7 bases removed from V and 5 bases from J, the gap between germline ends came to 13 bases. Per the germline V gene, CDR1 is MNHNS and CDR2 is SASEGT. The CDR3 runs to 13 residues. CDR3 sequence: CASTGGLGDTQYF. The CDR3 coding sequence is TGTGCCAGCACCGGAGGGCTGGGAGATACGCAGTATTTT.

The genes are TRBV18 and TRBJ2-7, with D perhaps matching TRBD1 (6 bases). Germline V gene data show CDR1 as KGHSH and CDR2 as LQKENI. The CDR3 has 17 residues. Trimming pared 3 bases from V and 0 bases from J, leaving 18 bases between. DNA for the CDR3: TGTGCCAGCTCACCGCCCGTCGGGACAACCAGCTCCTACGAGCAGTACTTC. Its protein product is CASSPPVGTTSSYEQYF.

The J gene is TRBJ2-7, the V gene TRBV6-5; D is unclear. With 2 bases removed from V and 2 bases from J, the gap between germline ends came to 13 bases. This CDR3 spans 15 amino acids. The germline gives CDR1 MNHEY, CDR2 SVGAGI. This chain's CDR3 is CASSYSSPGAYEQYF. CDR3 sequence (DNA): TGTGCCAGCAGTTACAGTAGTCCAGGAGCCTACGAGCAGTACTTC.

V gene TRBV10-3 combines with J gene TRBJ1-6; perhaps TRBD1 as D (5 bases). The V and J ends lost 0 bases and 6 bases respectively, with 12 bases between them. Germline V CDR1 and CDR2: ENHRY, SYGVKD. The CDR3 is 16 amino acids. The CDR3 here is CAISESTGLSNSPLHF. In DNA, the CDR3 is TGTGCCATCAGTGAGTCGACGGGACTTAGTAATTCACCCCTCCACTTT.

J is TRBJ2-1 and V is TRBV7-2, with 8 bases fitting TRBD1. The germline CDR1 and CDR2 sequences are SGHTA and FQGNSA. Losses at the gene ends were 1 base for V and 5 bases for J; bases not matched to a gene: 4. CDR3 length equals 15 residues. Here the CDR3 DNA reads TGTGCCAGCAGCTTAGACAGGGGGATCCACAATGAGCAGTTCTTC. Translated: CASSLDRGIHNEQFF.

The V and J genes are TRBV2 and TRBJ1-2; possible D gene TRBD1, 5 bases. Trimming removed 1 base from V and 0 bases from J, with 12 bases in between. Germline V lookup: CDR1 SNHLY, CDR2 FYNNEI. CDR3 length equals 16 residues. The CDR3 is CASSEGGGEANYGYTF. CDR3 nucleotides: TGTGCCAGCAGTGAAGGAGGAGGGGAAGCTAACTATGGCTACACCTTC.